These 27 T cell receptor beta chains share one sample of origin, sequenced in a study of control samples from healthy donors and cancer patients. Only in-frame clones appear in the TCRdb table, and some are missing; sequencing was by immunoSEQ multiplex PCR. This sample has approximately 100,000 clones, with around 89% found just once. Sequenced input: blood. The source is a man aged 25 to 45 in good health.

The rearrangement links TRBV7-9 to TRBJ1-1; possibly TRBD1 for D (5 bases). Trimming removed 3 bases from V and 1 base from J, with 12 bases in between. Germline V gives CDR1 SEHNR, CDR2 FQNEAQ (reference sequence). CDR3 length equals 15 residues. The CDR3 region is CASSFLQATNTEAFF. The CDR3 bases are TGTGCCAGCAGCTTTTTACAGGCTACGAACACTGAAGCTTTCTTT.

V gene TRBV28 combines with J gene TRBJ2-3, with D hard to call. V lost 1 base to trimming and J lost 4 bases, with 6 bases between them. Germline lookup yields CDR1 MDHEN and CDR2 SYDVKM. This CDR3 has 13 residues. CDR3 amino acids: CASSLFGADTQYF. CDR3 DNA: TGTGCCAGCAGTTTATTTGGGGCAGATACGCAGTATTTT. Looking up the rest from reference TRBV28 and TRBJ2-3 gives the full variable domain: DVKVTQSSRYLVKRTGEKVFLECVQDMDHENMFWYRQDPGLGLRLIYFSYDVKMKEKGDIPEGYSVSREKKERFSLILESASTNQTSMYLCASSLFGADTQYFGPGTRLTVL.

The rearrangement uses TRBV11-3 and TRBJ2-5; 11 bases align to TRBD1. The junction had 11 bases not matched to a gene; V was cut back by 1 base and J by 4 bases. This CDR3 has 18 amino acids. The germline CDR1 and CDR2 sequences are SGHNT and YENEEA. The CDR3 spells CASSLGHVVGTGGETQYF. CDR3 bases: TGTGCCAGCAGCTTAGGCCACGTCGTCGGGACAGGGGGAGAGACCCAGTACTTC.

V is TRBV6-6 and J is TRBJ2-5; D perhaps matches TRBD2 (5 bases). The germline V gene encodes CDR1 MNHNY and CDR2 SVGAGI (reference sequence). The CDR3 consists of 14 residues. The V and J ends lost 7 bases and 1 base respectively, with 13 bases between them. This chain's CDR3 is CASTLDYPQETQYF. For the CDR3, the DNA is TGTGCCAGCACTCTCGACTACCCCCAAGAGACCCAGTACTTC.

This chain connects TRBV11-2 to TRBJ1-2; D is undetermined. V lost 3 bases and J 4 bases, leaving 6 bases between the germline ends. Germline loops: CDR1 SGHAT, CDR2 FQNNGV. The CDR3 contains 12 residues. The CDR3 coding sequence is TGTGCCAGCAGCTTTAACGGCTATGGCTACACCTTC. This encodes CASSFNGYGYTF.

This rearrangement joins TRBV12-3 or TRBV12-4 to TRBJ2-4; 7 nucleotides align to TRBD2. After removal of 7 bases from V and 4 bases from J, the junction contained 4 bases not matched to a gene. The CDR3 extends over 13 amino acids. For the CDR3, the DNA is TGTGCCAGCACCCAGCGGGGTAAAAACATTCAGTACTTC. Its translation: CASTQRGKNIQYF.

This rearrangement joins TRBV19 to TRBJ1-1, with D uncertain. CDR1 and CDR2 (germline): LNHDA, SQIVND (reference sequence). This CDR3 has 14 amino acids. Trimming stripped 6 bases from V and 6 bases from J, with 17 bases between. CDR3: CASSPWQARPEAFF. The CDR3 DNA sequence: TGTGCCAGTAGCCCTTGGCAGGCGCGGCCTGAAGCTTTCTTT. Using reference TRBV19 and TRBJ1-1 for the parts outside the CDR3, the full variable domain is DGGITQSPKYLFRKEGQNVTLSCEQNLNHDAMYWYRQDPGQGLRLIYYSQIVNDFQKGDIAEGYSVSREKKESFPLTVTSAQKNPTAFYLCASSPWQARPEAFFGQGTRLTVV.

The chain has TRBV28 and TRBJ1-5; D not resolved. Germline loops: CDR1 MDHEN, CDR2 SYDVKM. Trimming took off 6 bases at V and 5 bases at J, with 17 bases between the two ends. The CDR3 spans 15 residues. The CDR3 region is CASSPVGLGYQPQHF. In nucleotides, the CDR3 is TGTGCCAGCAGCCCAGTAGGGCTAGGTTATCAGCCCCAGCATTTT.

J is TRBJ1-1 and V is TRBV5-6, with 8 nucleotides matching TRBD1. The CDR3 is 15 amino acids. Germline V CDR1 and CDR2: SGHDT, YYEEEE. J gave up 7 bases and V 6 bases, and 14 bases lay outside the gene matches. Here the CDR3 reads CASNRRTGKRSEAFF. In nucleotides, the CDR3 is TGTGCCAGCAACCGCCGGACAGGGAAAAGGAGTGAAGCTTTCTTT.

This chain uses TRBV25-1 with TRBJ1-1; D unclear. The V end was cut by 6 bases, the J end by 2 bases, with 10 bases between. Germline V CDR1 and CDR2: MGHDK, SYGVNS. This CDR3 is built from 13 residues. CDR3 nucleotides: TGTGCCAGCAGGATTGAGGGAAACACTGAAGCTTTCTTT. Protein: CASRIEGNTEAFF.

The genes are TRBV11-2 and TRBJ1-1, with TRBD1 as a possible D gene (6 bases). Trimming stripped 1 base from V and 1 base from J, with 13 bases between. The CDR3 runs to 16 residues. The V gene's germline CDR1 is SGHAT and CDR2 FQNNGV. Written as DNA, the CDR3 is TGTGCCAGCAGCTTAGGTCCCACAGGGAAGAACACTGAAGCTTTCTTT. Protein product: CASSLGPTGKNTEAFF.

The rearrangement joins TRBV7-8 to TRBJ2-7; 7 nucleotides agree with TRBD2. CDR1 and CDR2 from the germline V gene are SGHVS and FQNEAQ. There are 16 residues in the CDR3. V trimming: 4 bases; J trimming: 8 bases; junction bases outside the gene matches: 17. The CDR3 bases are TGTGCCAGCAGCTACCCCCGCGGGAGCTGTGTAGACAAGCAGTACGTC. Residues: CASSYPRGSCVDKQYV.

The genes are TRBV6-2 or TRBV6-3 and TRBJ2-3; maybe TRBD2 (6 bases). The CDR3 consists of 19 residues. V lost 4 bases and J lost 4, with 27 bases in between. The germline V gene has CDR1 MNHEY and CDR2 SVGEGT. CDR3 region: CASSFGGNMAEWVSDTQYF. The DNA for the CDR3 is TGTGCCAGCAGTTTCGGAGGGAATATGGCAGAGTGGGTGTCAGATACGCAGTATTTT.

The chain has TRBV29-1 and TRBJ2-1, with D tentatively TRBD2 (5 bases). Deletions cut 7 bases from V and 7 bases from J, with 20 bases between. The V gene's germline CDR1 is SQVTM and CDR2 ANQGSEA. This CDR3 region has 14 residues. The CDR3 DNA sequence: TGCAGCGCCGTGCTGAAAGTAACGGGGAATGAGCAGTTCTTC. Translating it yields CSAVLKVTGNEQFF.

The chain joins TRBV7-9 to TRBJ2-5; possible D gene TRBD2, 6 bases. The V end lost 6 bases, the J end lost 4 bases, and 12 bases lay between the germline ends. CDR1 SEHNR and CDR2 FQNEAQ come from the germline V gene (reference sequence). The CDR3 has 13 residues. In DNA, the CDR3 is TGTGCCAGCAGTTCCCAGGGAGGAGAGACCCAGTACTTC. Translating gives CASSSQGGETQYF.

The CDR3 is CASSLPGKEQYF. The CDR3 nucleotides are TGTGCCAGCAGCTTACCAGGGAAGGAGCAGTACTTC. This chain joins TRBV7-6 and TRBJ2-7, with D maybe TRBD1 (5 bases). There are 12 residues in the CDR3. V was trimmed by 2 bases and J by 7 bases, leaving 9 bases between them. CDR1 is SGHVS and CDR2 is FNYEAQ in the germline V gene.

The CDR3 spells CASRPGLAGFGQYF. CDR3 nucleotide sequence: TGTGCCAGCAGGCCGGGACTAGCGGGGTTTGGGCAGTACTTC. The V and J genes are TRBV2 and TRBJ2-7; 13 nucleotides align to TRBD2. The germline CDR1 and CDR2 sequences are SNHLY and FYNNEI. J lost 9 bases, V lost 6 bases, and 8 bases had no gene match. This CDR3 has 14 amino acids.

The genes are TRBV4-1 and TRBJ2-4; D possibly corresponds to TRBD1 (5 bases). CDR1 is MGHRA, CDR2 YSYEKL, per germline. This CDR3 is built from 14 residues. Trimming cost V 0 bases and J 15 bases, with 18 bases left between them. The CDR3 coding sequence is TGCGCCAGCAGCCAAGATCCCTCGCAGGGCGTCCTGTACTTC. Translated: CASSQDPSQGVLYF.

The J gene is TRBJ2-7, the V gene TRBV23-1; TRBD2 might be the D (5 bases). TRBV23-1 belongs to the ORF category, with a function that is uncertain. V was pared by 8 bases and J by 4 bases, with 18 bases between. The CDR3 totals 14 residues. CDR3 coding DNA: TGCGCCAGCCGACCCCGACTAACCTGGTACGAGCAGTACGTC. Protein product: CASRPRLTWYEQYV.

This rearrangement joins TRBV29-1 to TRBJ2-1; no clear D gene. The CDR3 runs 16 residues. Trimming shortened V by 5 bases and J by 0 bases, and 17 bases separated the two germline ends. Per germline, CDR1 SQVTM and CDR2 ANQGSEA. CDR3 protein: CSVSGRPVSSYNEQFF. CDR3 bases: TGCAGCGTTTCGGGCAGGCCCGTAAGCTCCTACAATGAGCAGTTCTTC.

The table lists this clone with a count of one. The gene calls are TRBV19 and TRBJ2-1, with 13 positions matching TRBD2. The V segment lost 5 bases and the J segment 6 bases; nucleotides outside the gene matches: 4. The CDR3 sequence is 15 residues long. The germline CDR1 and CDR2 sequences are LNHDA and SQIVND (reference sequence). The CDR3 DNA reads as TGTGCCAGTAGTTCGGGACTAGCGGGATTCAATGAGCAGTTCTTC. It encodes CASSSGLAGFNEQFF.

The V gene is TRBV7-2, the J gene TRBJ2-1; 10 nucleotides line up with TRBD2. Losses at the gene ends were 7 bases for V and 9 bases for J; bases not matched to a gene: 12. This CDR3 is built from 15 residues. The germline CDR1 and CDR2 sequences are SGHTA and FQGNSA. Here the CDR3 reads CASTPGLARSLEQFF. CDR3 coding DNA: TGTGCCAGCACCCCGGGACTAGCGAGAAGCCTTGAGCAGTTCTTC.

The CDR3 reads CASTGRPSSYEQYF. CDR3 in DNA: TGTGCCAGCACGGGCAGGCCGAGCTCCTACGAGCAGTACTTC. The chain has TRBV28 and TRBJ2-7; no firm D call. Germline loops: CDR1 MDHEN, CDR2 SYDVKM. The ends were cut back, 7 bases at V and 0 bases at J, with 13 bases in the middle. This CDR3 is built from 14 residues.

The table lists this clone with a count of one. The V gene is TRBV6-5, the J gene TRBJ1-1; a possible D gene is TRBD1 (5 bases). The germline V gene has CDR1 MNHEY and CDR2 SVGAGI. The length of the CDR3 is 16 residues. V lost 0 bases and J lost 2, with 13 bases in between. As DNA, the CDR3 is TGTGCCAGCAGTTACTCGAAGTCCAGGGCAAACACTGAAGCTTTCTTT. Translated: CASSYSKSRANTEAFF.

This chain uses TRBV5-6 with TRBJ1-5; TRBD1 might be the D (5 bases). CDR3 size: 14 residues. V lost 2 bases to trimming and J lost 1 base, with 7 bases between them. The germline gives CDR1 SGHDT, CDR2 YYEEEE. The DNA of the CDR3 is TGTGCCAGCAGCTTAGGGGTGAGCAATCAGCCCCAGCATTTT. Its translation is CASSLGVSNQPQHF.

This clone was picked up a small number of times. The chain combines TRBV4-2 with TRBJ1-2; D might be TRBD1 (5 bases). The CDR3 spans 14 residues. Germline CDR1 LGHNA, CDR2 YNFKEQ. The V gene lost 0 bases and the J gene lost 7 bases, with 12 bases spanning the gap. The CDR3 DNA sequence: TGTGCCAGCAGCCAAGAATTCGGGACTCCTGGCTACACCTTC. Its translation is CASSQEFGTPGYTF.

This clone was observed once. In DNA, the CDR3 is TGTGCCAGCAGTCGGGACAGGAGAGAGACCCAGTACTTC. Encoded protein: CASSRDRRETQYF. The rearrangement links TRBV6-5 to TRBJ2-5; TRBD1 matches at 8 bases. The CDR3 is 13 residues long. Germline V CDR1 and CDR2: MNHEY, SVGAGI. The trim removed 5 bases at V and 4 bases at J, leaving 3 bases unmatched.